These 19 T cell receptor beta chains originate from one sample sequenced in a study of T cell changes during pregnancy in multiple sclerosis. The protocol was immunoSEQ multiplex PCR, while the TCRdb copy is restricted to in-frame clones and leaves out a portion. The sample carries approximately 96,000 clones, about 90% recorded once. The source material was peripheral blood, sampled after pregnancy. The source of these receptors is a female donor in good health, enrolled as a control in a pregnancy study.

The chain carries TRBV30 and TRBJ1-4; the match to TRBD1 covers 7 bases. This CDR3 region has 16 residues. The germline gives CDR1 GTSNPN, CDR2 SVGIG (reference sequence). J was trimmed by 6 bases and V by 0 bases; bases with no gene match: 10. The CDR3, as DNA: TGTGCCTGGAGTGTTCCCCGACAGGGTCAATATGAAAAACTGTTTTTT. This codes for CAWSVPRQGQYEKLFF. The full variable domain, its missing parts supplied by reference TRBV30 and TRBJ1-4, is SQTIHQWPATLVQPVGSPLSLECTVEGTSNPNLYWYRQAAGRGLQLLFYSVGIGQISSEVPQNLSASRPQDRQFILSSKKLLLSDSGFYLCAWSVPRQGQYEKLFFGSGTQLSVL.

The chain employs TRBV7-3 and TRBJ2-1, with 8 nucleotides matching TRBD2. CDR3 size: 16 residues. From germline, CDR1 is SGHTA and CDR2 FQGTGA. The V segment lost 3 bases and the J segment 4 bases; nucleotides outside the gene matches: 8. The CDR3 coding sequence is TGTGCCAGCAGCTTGAGGACTAGCTCGGGATACAATGAGCAGTTCTTC. Amino acid sequence: CASSLRTSSGYNEQFF.

The rearrangement joins TRBV27 to TRBJ1-6, with TRBD1 identical over 7 bases. Germline V gene sequence: CDR1 MNHEY, CDR2 SMNVEV (reference sequence). V trimming: 3 bases; J trimming: 3 bases; junction bases outside the gene matches: 5. The CDR3 extends over 16 amino acids. CDR3 nucleotide sequence: TGTGCCAGCAGTTTGGAAGGGGGCTTCTATAATTCACCCCTCCACTTT. It translates to CASSLEGGFYNSPLHF.

The chain uses TRBV5-1 and TRBJ1-2; D is undetermined. Per germline, CDR1 SGHRS and CDR2 YFSETQ. This CDR3 has 17 amino acids. The V gene lost 0 bases and the J gene lost 6 bases, with 21 bases spanning the gap. The CDR3 is CASSLEGPGKFENGYTF. CDR3 nucleotide sequence: TGCGCCAGCAGCTTGGAAGGTCCGGGGAAATTTGAGAATGGCTACACCTTC.

The chain carries TRBV5-1 and TRBJ1-1; D remains ambiguous. Germline loops: CDR1 SGHRS, CDR2 YFSETQ. The V gene lost 0 bases and the J gene lost 1 base, with 13 bases spanning the gap. The CDR3 has 16 amino acids. The CDR3 DNA reads as TGCGCCAGCAGCTTGGGAGGAGATTTCACGAACACTGAAGCTTTCTTT. Residues: CASSLGGDFTNTEAFF.

About this clone: Within the sample, other DNA sequences also encode this same CDR3. J is TRBJ2-7 and V is TRBV6-5, with D perhaps matching TRBD1 (7 bases). V lost 0 bases and J lost 3, with 9 bases in between. Germline-derived CDR1 and CDR2 are MNHEY and SVGAGI. This CDR3 spans 14 amino acids. The CDR3 spells CASSYSRDSYEQYF. In DNA, the CDR3 is TGTGCCAGCAGTTACTCGCGGGACAGCTACGAGCAGTACTTC.

V gene TRBV5-4 combines with J gene TRBJ2-7, with D unclear. The germline V gene encodes CDR1 SGHNT and CDR2 YYREEE (reference sequence). This CDR3 spans 13 amino acids. V was cut by 4 bases and J by 3 bases, with 11 bases left in between. The CDR3 region has the DNA TGTGCCAGCAGCGAAAGCACCTACTACGAGCAGTACTTC. It is translated as CASSESTYYEQYF.

This rearrangement joins TRBV28 to TRBJ2-5; D is uncertain. CDR1 and CDR2 (germline): MDHEN, SYDVKM. Deletions cut 6 bases from V and 3 bases from J, with 11 bases between. The CDR3 runs to 13 residues. CDR3 sequence: CASSPLGKETQYF. The CDR3 bases are TGTGCCAGCAGCCCCCTAGGAAAAGAGACCCAGTACTTC.

V is TRBV28 and J is TRBJ1-5; unclear D gene. The germline CDR1 and CDR2 sequences are MDHEN and SYDVKM. The CDR3 contains 14 residues. Trimming removed 1 base at V and 1 base at J, with 5 bases between. CDR3 coding DNA: TGTGCCAGCAGTTTATATAGCAGCAATCAGCCCCAGCATTTT. This sequence encodes CASSLYSSNQPQHF.

The chain uses TRBV12-5 and TRBJ1-3; D is unresolved. The germline gives CDR1 LGHNT, CDR2 FRNRAP. The V gene lost 3 bases and the J gene lost 4 bases, with 10 bases spanning the gap. The CDR3 runs to 14 residues. The CDR3 sequence is CASGFSGYGNTIYF. The CDR3 region has the DNA TGTGCTAGTGGTTTTTCCGGGTACGGAAACACCATATATTTT.

The count of this clone is one. The chain couples TRBV28 to TRBJ2-7, with 13 bases aligning to TRBD2. With V trimmed by 6 bases and J by 5 bases, 4 bases remained unmatched. The CDR3 covers 14 residues. The germline CDR1 and CDR2 sequences are MDHEN and SYDVKM. CDR3 DNA sequence: TGTGCCAGCAGCCGAGGACTAGCGGGAGACGAGCAGTACTTC. Its translation: CASSRGLAGDEQYF.

This chain links TRBV10-3 with TRBJ2-1; 7 positions agree with TRBD1. CDR1 is ENHRY, CDR2 SYGVKD, per germline. J was trimmed by 3 bases and V by 3 bases; bases with no gene match: 8. The CDR3 is 16 residues long. The CDR3 sequence: CAISDPGGENYNEQFF. Written as DNA, the CDR3 is TGTGCCATCAGTGACCCAGGGGGAGAAAACTACAATGAGCAGTTCTTC.

This rearrangement joins TRBV27 to TRBJ1-2, with a tentative D call TRBD1 (5 bases). The CDR3 runs to 17 residues. Trimming pared 5 bases from V and 3 bases from J, leaving 22 bases between. Germline V CDR1 and CDR2: MNHEY, SMNVEV (reference sequence). The CDR3 region is CASSLRFTSGGDYGYTF. The DNA of the CDR3 is TGTGCCAGCAGTCTAAGATTTACCTCGGGGGGAGACTATGGCTACACCTTC.

This clone was observed a few times. This chain connects TRBV5-1 to TRBJ2-1, with 7 bases aligning to TRBD2. Per germline, CDR1 SGHRS and CDR2 YFSETQ. The trim removed 3 bases at V and 8 bases at J, leaving 11 bases unmatched. This CDR3 spans 15 amino acids. DNA for the CDR3: TGCGCCAGCAGCTCAGGACTAGGATCTTCGGATGAGCAGTTCTTC. Translation gives CASSSGLGSSDEQFF.

The V gene is TRBV4-2, the J gene TRBJ1-1, with 9 bases matching TRBD1. Losses at the gene ends were 3 bases for V and 7 bases for J; bases not matched to a gene: 6. Germline CDR1 reads LGHNA; CDR2 reads YNFKEQ. The CDR3 has 14 amino acids. As DNA, the CDR3 is TGTGCCAGCAGCCACACAGGGGGCGCGGGTGAAGCTTTCTTT. Translated, it gives CASSHTGGAGEAFF.

This chain links TRBV19 with TRBJ2-3; tentatively, D is TRBD2 (5 bases). V shed 4 bases and J shed 6 bases, with 14 bases lying between them. The CDR3 extends over 14 amino acids. CDR1 is LNHDA, CDR2 SQIVND, per germline (reference sequence). The CDR3 sequence is CASSTKRVGDTQYF. CDR3 coding DNA: TGTGCCAGTAGTACCAAGAGGGTGGGGGATACGCAGTATTTT.

The rearrangement links TRBV6-5 to TRBJ1-2, with 9 bases that match TRBD1. The CDR3 is made up of 15 amino acids. In germline, CDR1 is MNHEY, CDR2 SVGAGI. With V trimmed by 7 bases and J by 0 bases, 6 bases remained unmatched. The CDR3 DNA reads TGTGCCAGCAAAAGACAGGGGGGACCTAACTATGGCTACACCTTC. This encodes CASKRQGGPNYGYTF.

This chain connects TRBV5-1 to TRBJ2-1, with TRBD2 matching over 8 bases. This CDR3 has 17 amino acids. Germline CDR1 and CDR2: SGHRS and YFSETQ. V trimming: 0 bases; J trimming: 0 bases; junction bases outside the gene matches: 5. In DNA, the CDR3 is TGCGCCAGCAGCTTGGATAGCGGGGATATCTCCTACAATGAGCAGTTCTTC. This translates into CASSLDSGDISYNEQFF.

The chain is built from TRBV5-6 and TRBJ2-2; 10 bases map to TRBD1. The CDR3 length is 15 residues. Trimming removed 3 bases from V and 7 bases from J; junction bases left unmatched: 6. Germline V gene sequence: CDR1 SGHDT, CDR2 YYEEEE. CDR3 coding DNA: TGTGCCAGCAGCTCTGGGGACAGGGGAGACGGGGAGCTGTTTTTT. This codes for CASSSGDRGDGELFF.